The entry below describes one T cell receptor beta chain. Its matching antigen is unknown. The entry originates in a study of tumor-infiltrating lymphocytes in primary liver carcinoma. Looking at the study overall: Ranging in age from 30 to 69 years, the patients were men and women.

In addition to blood RNA drawn from unsorted whole blood, germline DNA was extracted. Study observations and caveats: A significantly higher top-250-clone fraction was found in tumors than in blood (p = 0.039).

In germline, CDR1 is MDHEN, CDR2 SYDVKM. The CDR3 totals 14 residues. Germline trimming cut 6 bases from V and 5 bases from J; bases unmatched to any gene: 8. Priming with a constant-region primer yielded TCR beta cDNA from 400 to 550 ng total RNA. Three nested multiplex PCR rounds, a slightly modified ARM-PCR, produced the libraries for TCR beta. TRBV1-TRBV30 forward primers and a C-beta reverse primer were used in the first two PCR rounds, which each ran for about 9 cycles. TCRdb recomputed calls from the multiplex PCR reads with MiXCR, one row per CDR3 protein. This table holds about 200,000 distinct CDR3 sequences, about 65% found once.

This sequence originates from an older woman with primary liver carcinoma and hepatitis B virus infection. The specimen was peripheral blood. This chain links TRBV28 with TRBJ1-1; 8 bases fit TRBD1. CDR3 residues: CASSPHWTGTEAFF. The DNA for the CDR3 is TGTGCCAGCAGCCCACACTGGACAGGGACTGAAGCTTTCTTT. Full variable domain (remainder filled in from reference TRBV28 and TRBJ1-1): DVKVTQSSRYLVKRTGEKVFLECVQDMDHENMFWYRQDPGLGLRLIYFSYDVKMKEKGDIPEGYSVSREKKERFSLILESASTNQTSMYLCASSPHWTGTEAFFGQGTRLTVV.